This T cell receptor (beta chain) originates from a study of T cell repertoires in ileal Crohn's disease. Study overall: Under 40% were active smokers at surgery; median disease duration was around 8 years. About half of patients got postoperative therapy: ten or so thiopurines, 18 anti-TNF.

Germline loops: CDR1 SGHAT, CDR2 FQNNGV. This CDR3 has 15 amino acids. Trimming stripped 0 bases from V and 1 base from J, with 7 bases between. Study-level points and caveats: Compared with non-smokers, active smokers at surgery showed more clonal expansions. Compared with CD4 T cells, sorted CD8 cells carried more expanded clones.

The repertoire was sequenced with immunoSEQ multiplex PCR; TCRdb's copy has only in-frame clones and lacks some. The data contain 15,000 to 20,000 clones, under 80% of them seen just once; the ten biggest clones take up approximately 5%. Regarding this clone: Its antigen is not identified.

This TCR came from an adult with Crohn's disease. The sample consisted of ileal tissue. The V gene is TRBV11-2, the J gene TRBJ2-1; D perhaps matches TRBD1 (5 bases). The DNA for the CDR3 is TGTGCCAGCAGCTTAGATTCAGGGTCCTACAATGAGCAGTTCTTC. It is translated as CASSLDSGSYNEQFF.